The entry below gives a single T cell receptor (beta chain) sequence along with its context. This sample is drawn from a study of shared clonotypes between healthy human individuals. Clones were read by immunoSEQ multiplex PCR, and TCRdb kept only the in-frame ones, dropping some. Among approximately 2,300,000 clones listed, about nine tenths were seen once. Germline values: CDR1 GTSNPN, CDR2 SVGIG (reference sequence). V was cut by 0 bases and J by 2 bases, with 10 bases left in between. This CDR3 spans 14 amino acids. Input material: naive CD4+ T cells from PBMCs. Regarding subset: CD45RA+ positively selected. The chain recombines TRBV30 with TRBJ2-5; a possible D gene is TRBD1 (6 bases). The sequence was collected from a man between 18 and 29 years old in good health. Some clones in this sample may be carry-over from other donors' samples. This CDR3 reads CAWSVGTYQETQYF. The DNA of the CDR3 is TGTGCCTGGAGTGTGGGGACATATCAAGAGACCCAGTACTTC.